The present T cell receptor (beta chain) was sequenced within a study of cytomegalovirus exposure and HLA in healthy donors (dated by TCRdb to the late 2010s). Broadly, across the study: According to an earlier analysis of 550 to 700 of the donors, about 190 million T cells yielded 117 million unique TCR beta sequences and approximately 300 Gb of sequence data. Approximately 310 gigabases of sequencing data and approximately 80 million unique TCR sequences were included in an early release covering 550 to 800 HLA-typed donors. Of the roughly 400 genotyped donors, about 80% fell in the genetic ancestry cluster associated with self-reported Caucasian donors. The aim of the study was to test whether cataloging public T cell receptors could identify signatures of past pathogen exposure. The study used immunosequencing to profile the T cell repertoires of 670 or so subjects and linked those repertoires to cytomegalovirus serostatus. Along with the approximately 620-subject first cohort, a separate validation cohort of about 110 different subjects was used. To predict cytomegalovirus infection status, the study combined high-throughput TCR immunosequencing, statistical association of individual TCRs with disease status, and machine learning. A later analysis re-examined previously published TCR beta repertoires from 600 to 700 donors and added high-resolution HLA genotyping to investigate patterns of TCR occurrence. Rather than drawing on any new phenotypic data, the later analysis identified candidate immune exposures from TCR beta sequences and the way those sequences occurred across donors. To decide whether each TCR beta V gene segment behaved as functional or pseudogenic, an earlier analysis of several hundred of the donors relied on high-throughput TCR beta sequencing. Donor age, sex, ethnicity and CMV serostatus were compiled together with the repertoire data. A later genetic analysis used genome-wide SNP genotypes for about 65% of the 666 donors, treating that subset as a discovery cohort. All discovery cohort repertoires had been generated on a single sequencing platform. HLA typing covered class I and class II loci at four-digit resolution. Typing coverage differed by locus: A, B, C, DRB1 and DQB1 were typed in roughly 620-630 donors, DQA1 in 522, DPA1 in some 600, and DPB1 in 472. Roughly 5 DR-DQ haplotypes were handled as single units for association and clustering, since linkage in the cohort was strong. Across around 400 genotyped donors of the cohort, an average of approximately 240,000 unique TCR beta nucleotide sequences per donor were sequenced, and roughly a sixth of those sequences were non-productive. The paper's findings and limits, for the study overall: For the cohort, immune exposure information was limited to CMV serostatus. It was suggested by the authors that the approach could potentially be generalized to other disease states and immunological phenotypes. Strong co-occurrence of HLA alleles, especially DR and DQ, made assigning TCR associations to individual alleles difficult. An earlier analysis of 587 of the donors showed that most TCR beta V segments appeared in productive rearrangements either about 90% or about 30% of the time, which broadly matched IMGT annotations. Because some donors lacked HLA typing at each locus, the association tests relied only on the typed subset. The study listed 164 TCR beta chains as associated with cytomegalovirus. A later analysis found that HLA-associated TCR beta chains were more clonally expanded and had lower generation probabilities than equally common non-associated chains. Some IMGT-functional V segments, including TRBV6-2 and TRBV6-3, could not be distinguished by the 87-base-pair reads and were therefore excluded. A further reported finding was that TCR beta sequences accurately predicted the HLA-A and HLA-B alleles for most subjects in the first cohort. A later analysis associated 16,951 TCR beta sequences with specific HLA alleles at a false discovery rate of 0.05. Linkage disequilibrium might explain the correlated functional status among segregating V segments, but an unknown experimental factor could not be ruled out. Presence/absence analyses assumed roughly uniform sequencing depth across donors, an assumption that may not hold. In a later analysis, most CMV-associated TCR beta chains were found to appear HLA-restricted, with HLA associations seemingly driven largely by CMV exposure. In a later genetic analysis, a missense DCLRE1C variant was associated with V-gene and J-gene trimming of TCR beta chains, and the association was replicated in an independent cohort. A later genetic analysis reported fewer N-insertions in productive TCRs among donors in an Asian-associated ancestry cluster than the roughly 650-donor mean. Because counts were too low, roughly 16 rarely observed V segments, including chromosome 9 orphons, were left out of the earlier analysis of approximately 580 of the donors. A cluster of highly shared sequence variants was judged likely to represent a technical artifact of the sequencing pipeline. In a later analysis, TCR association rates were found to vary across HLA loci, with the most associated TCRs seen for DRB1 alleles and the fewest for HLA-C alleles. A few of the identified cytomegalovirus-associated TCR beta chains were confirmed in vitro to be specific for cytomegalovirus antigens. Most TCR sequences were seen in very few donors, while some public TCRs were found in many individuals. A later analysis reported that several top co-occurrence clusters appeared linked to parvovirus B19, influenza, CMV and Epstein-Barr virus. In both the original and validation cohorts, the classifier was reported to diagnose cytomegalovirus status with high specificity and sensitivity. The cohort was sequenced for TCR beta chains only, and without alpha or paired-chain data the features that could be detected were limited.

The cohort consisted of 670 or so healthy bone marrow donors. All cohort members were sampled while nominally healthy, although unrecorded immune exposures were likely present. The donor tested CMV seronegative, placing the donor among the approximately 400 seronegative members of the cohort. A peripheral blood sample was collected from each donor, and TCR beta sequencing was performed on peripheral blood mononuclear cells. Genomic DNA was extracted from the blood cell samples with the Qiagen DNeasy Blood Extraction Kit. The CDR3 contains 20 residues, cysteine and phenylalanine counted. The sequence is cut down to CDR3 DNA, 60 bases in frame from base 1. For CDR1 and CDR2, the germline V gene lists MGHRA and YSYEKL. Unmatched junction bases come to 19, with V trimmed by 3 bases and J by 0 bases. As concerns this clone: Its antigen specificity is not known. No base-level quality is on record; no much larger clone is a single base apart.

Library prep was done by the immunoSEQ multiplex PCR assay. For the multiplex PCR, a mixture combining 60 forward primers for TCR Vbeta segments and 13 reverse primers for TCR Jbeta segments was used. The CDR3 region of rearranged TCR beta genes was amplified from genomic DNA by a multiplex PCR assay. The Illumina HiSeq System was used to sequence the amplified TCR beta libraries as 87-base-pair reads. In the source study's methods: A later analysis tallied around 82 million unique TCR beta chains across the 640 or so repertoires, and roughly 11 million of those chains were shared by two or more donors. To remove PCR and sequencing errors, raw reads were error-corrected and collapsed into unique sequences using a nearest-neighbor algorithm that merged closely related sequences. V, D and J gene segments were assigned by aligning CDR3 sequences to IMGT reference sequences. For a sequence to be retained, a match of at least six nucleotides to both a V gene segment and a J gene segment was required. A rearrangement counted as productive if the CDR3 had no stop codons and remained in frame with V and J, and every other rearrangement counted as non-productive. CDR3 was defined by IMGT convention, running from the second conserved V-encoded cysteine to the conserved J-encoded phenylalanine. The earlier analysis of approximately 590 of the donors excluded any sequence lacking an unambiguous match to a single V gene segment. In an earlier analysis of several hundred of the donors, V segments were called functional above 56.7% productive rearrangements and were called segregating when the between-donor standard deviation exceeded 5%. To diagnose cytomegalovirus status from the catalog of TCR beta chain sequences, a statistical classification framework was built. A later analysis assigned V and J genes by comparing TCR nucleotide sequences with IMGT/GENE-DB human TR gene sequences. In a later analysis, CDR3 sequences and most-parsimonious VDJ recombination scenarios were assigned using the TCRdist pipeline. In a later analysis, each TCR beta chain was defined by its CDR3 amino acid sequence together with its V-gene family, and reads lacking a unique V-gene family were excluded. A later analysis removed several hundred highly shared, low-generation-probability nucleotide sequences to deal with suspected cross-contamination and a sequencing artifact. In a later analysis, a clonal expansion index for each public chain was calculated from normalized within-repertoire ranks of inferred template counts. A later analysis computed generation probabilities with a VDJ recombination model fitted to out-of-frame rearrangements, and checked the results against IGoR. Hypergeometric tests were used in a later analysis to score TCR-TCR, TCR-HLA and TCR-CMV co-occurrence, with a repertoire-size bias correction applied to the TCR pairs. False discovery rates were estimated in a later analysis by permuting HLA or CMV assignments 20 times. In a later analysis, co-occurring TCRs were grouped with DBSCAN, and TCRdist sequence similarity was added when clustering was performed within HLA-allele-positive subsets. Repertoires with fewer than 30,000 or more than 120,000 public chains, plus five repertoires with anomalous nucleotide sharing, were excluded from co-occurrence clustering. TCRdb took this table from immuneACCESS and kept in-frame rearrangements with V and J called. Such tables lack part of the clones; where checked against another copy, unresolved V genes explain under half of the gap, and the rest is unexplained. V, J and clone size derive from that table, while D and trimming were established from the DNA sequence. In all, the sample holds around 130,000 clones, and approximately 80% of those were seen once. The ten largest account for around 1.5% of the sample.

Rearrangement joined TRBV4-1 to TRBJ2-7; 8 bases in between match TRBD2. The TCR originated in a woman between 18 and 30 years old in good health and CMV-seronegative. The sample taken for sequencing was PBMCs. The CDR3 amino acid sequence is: CASSQRLPGLAGGTSYEQYF. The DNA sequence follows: TGCGCCAGCAGCCAGAGACTGCCGGGACTGGCGGGAGGCACCTCCTACGAGCAGTACTTC.